This T cell receptor (beta chain) was recorded in a study of T cell responses to AZD1222 COVID-19 vaccine. Regarding the study as a whole: The reported proportion of spike-specific TCRs targeting unmutated variant regions was nearly half. Rises in breadth and depth of Spike-specific TCRs came after two AZD1222 doses. Donors skewed white British and female; clonal diversity was possibly underestimated.

V lost 1 base, J lost 4 bases, and 10 bases lay in between. The CDR3 has 15 amino acids. The germline CDR1 and CDR2 sequences are SGHVS and FNYEAQ. The assay was immunoSEQ multiplex PCR, and TCRdb's table has in-frame clones only and misses some. Of about 130,000 clones in the sample, roughly 88% were seen once. Concerning this clone itself: Its antigen remains unidentified.

The sequence derives from an adult who received the AZD1222 COVID-19 vaccine. This specimen was peripheral blood, taken 28 days after the second AZD1222 dose. This chain links TRBV7-6 with TRBJ1-4, with no clear D. CDR3 DNA: TGTGCCAGCAGCTTAGGTTTGGCCAATAATGAAAAACTGTTTTTT. Protein: CASSLGLANNEKLFF.